These T cell receptor beta chains were read from a single sample in a study of T cell responses to AZD1222 COVID-19 vaccine. TCRdb's table, derived via immunoSEQ multiplex PCR, lists solely in-frame clones and lacks some. The profile shows approximately 110,000 clones, 85% to 90% of them singletons. Specimen: peripheral blood, collected on day 0 of AZD1222 vaccination. Receptors were obtained from an adult in good health. The CDR3 runs from the conserved cysteine through the conserved F or W. Each record gives: D gene, CDR3 length, J gene, V gene, clone size, CDR3 DNA, CDR3 protein. The D gene is left open where the match is weak. Size is omitted from some rows. Given values are once, few, many or a class for expanded clones.

D gene: -; CDR3 length: 13; J gene: TRBJ1-2; V gene: TRBV13; clone size: -; CDR3 DNA: TGTGCCAGCAGCTCTACGAACAGGGCGGGCTACACCTTC; CDR3 protein: CASSSTNRAGYTF
D gene: TRBD2; CDR3 length: 13; J gene: TRBJ2-7; V gene: TRBV7-9; clone size: -; CDR3 DNA: TGTGCCAGCAGCCCCGGGAGGGTAGGCGAGCAGTACTTC; CDR3 protein: CASSPGRVGEQYF
D gene: -; CDR3 length: 12; J gene: TRBJ2-5; V gene: TRBV2; clone size: -; CDR3 DNA: TGTGCCAGCAGTGAATTGATAAAGACCCAGTACTTC; CDR3 protein: CASSELIKTQYF
D gene: -; CDR3 length: 15; J gene: TRBJ2-7; V gene: TRBV5-4; clone size: -; CDR3 DNA: TGTGCCAGCAGCTCGCCCCTGGGGGGGCCGGGCGAGCAGTACTTC; CDR3 protein: CASSSPLGGPGEQYF
D gene: -; CDR3 length: 13; J gene: TRBJ1-1; V gene: TRBV18; clone size: -; CDR3 DNA: TGTGCCAGCTCACCTTCAATGAACACTGAAGCTTTCTTT; CDR3 protein: CASSPSMNTEAFF
D gene: -; CDR3 length: 18; J gene: TRBJ2-2; V gene: TRBV24-1; clone size: -; CDR3 DNA: TGTGCCACCAGTGATTTTAATAGCGGAAACGCGAACACCGGGGAGCTGTTTTTT; CDR3 protein: CATSDFNSGNANTGELFF
D gene: -; CDR3 length: 15; J gene: TRBJ1-4; V gene: TRBV3-1/TRBV3-2; clone size: -; CDR3 DNA: TGTGCCAGCAGCCAGACGTCGGGAGGAAATGAAAAACTGTTTTTT; CDR3 protein: CASSQTSGGNEKLFF
D gene: -; CDR3 length: 15; J gene: TRBJ2-7; V gene: TRBV4-2; clone size: -; CDR3 DNA: TGTGCCAGCAGCCAAGCGGGAGTTTCCCTCTACGAGCAGTACTTC; CDR3 protein: CASSQAGVSLYEQYF
D gene: TRBD1; CDR3 length: 14; J gene: TRBJ1-2; V gene: TRBV28; clone size: -; CDR3 DNA: TGTGCCAGCAGTCGGGACAGGGGGCCCTATGGCTACACCTTC; CDR3 protein: CASSRDRGPYGYTF
D gene: -; CDR3 length: 17; J gene: TRBJ2-1; V gene: TRBV4-2; clone size: -; CDR3 DNA: TGTGCCAGCAGCCAAGTAAATTCCCCTCCCGGCTACAATGAGCAGTTCTTC; CDR3 protein: CASSQVNSPPGYNEQFF
D gene: -; CDR3 length: 13; J gene: TRBJ1-6; V gene: TRBV2; clone size: few; CDR3 DNA: TGTGCCAGCAGTGAAGTGGCCAATTCACCCCTCCACTTT; CDR3 protein: CASSEVANSPLHF
D gene: -; CDR3 length: 14; J gene: TRBJ1-5; V gene: TRBV28; clone size: -; CDR3 DNA: TGTGCCAGCAGTTTGCCCGTGGGGGGGAAGCCCCAGCATTTT; CDR3 protein: CASSLPVGGKPQHF
D gene: -; CDR3 length: 14; J gene: TRBJ1-6; V gene: TRBV30; clone size: -; CDR3 DNA: TGTGCCTGGAGTGGGGTCCGGGACACATCACCCCTCCACTTT; CDR3 protein: CAWSGVRDTSPLHF
D gene: -; CDR3 length: 13; J gene: TRBJ1-3; V gene: TRBV2; clone size: -; CDR3 DNA: TGTGCCAGCAGTGCTAGAGGCGAAAACACCATATATTTT; CDR3 protein: CASSARGENTIYF
D gene: -; CDR3 length: 15; J gene: TRBJ2-7; V gene: TRBV6-2/TRBV6-3; clone size: -; CDR3 DNA: TGTGCCAGCAGTCATAGCGGTTCCTCGGCCTACGAGCAGTACTTC; CDR3 protein: CASSHSGSSAYEQYF
D gene: TRBD2; CDR3 length: 19; J gene: TRBJ2-3; V gene: TRBV4-2; clone size: -; CDR3 DNA: TGTGCCAGCAGCCGTGGGACTAGCGGGAGTACGACAGACACAGATACGCAGTATTTT; CDR3 protein: CASSRGTSGSTTDTDTQYF
D gene: TRBD1; CDR3 length: 17; J gene: TRBJ2-7; V gene: TRBV18; clone size: -; CDR3 DNA: TGTGCCAGCTCACCAAACGACGGACAGGCGAGCTCCTACGAGCAGTACTTC; CDR3 protein: CASSPNDGQASSYEQYF
D gene: -; CDR3 length: 15; J gene: TRBJ1-2; V gene: TRBV4-1; clone size: once; CDR3 DNA: TGCGCCAGCAGCCACCGAACAGGGAGGGACTATGGCTACACCTTC; CDR3 protein: CASSHRTGRDYGYTF
D gene: -; CDR3 length: 12; J gene: TRBJ1-1; V gene: TRBV11-3; clone size: -; CDR3 DNA: TGTGCCAGCAGCGGGCAGGGTACTGAAGCTTTCTTT; CDR3 protein: CASSGQGTEAFF
D gene: -; CDR3 length: 17; J gene: TRBJ1-6; V gene: TRBV6-6; clone size: -; CDR3 DNA: TGTGCCAGCAGTCTAAAGGGCCCTATCTCCTATAATTCACCCCTCCACTTT; CDR3 protein: CASSLKGPISYNSPLHF
D gene: -; CDR3 length: 13; J gene: TRBJ2-5; V gene: TRBV3-1/TRBV3-2; clone size: -; CDR3 DNA: TGTGCCAGCAGCCAAGATCTAAAAAGGGCCCAGTACTTC; CDR3 protein: CASSQDLKRAQYF
D gene: -; CDR3 length: 15; J gene: TRBJ2-7; V gene: TRBV28; clone size: -; CDR3 DNA: TGTGCCAGCAGTTCTCATGGGGGGGGCCACTACGAGCAGTACTTC; CDR3 protein: CASSSHGGGHYEQYF
D gene: -; CDR3 length: 12; J gene: TRBJ2-7; V gene: TRBV28; clone size: -; CDR3 DNA: TGTGCCACCAACAGGGTTTTCTACGAGCAGTACTTC; CDR3 protein: CATNRVFYEQYF
D gene: -; CDR3 length: 14; J gene: TRBJ2-7; V gene: TRBV18; clone size: -; CDR3 DNA: TGTGCCAGCTCATTCCCCACAGGGTCCTACGAGCAGTACTTC; CDR3 protein: CASSFPTGSYEQYF
D gene: -; CDR3 length: 16; J gene: TRBJ2-7; V gene: TRBV27; clone size: -; CDR3 DNA: TGTGCCAGCGCCCCCTGGGGGAGCCCAGGTAGGGGCGAGCAGTACTTC; CDR3 protein: CASAPWGSPGRGEQYF
D gene: TRBD2; CDR3 length: 17; J gene: TRBJ2-1; V gene: TRBV7-2; clone size: -; CDR3 DNA: TGTGCCAGCAGCCCGCGGCCTAGCGGGAGTTCCCACAATGAGCAGTTCTTC; CDR3 protein: CASSPRPSGSSHNEQFF
D gene: -; CDR3 length: 14; J gene: TRBJ1-5; V gene: TRBV9; clone size: -; CDR3 DNA: TGTGCCAGCAGCGTAGGCTTCAGCAATCAGCCCCAGCATTTT; CDR3 protein: CASSVGFSNQPQHF
D gene: -; CDR3 length: 13; J gene: TRBJ1-4; V gene: TRBV28; clone size: -; CDR3 DNA: TGTGCCAGCAGTAGTGGCGCGGACGAAAAACTGTTTTTT; CDR3 protein: CASSSGADEKLFF
D gene: TRBD1; CDR3 length: 16; J gene: TRBJ1-1; V gene: TRBV3-1/TRBV3-2; clone size: -; CDR3 DNA: TGTGCCAGCAGCCAAGATCACAGGGGGCCGAACACTGAAGCTTTCTTT; CDR3 protein: CASSQDHRGPNTEAFF
D gene: -; CDR3 length: 17; J gene: TRBJ2-6; V gene: TRBV2; clone size: -; CDR3 DNA: TGTGCCAGCAGTGAGGGTAGGCCCCTCTCTGGGGCCAACGTCCTGACTTTC; CDR3 protein: CASSEGRPLSGANVLTF
D gene: TRBD1; CDR3 length: 14; J gene: TRBJ2-7; V gene: TRBV11-3; clone size: -; CDR3 DNA: TGTGCCAGCAGCTCTCCCGGGACAGGTTACGAGCAGTACTTC; CDR3 protein: CASSSPGTGYEQYF
D gene: TRBD2; CDR3 length: 17; J gene: TRBJ2-7; V gene: TRBV27; clone size: -; CDR3 DNA: TGTGCCAGCAGTTCCGGGACTAGCGTGATATGGCAGGACGAGCAGTACTTC; CDR3 protein: CASSSGTSVIWQDEQYF
D gene: TRBD2; CDR3 length: 17; J gene: TRBJ2-3; V gene: TRBV30; clone size: -; CDR3 DNA: TGTGCCTGGAGTGTCGTAGCGGGAGTCCGTCGGACAGATACGCAGTATTTT; CDR3 protein: CAWSVVAGVRRTDTQYF
D gene: TRBD2; CDR3 length: 17; J gene: TRBJ2-2; V gene: TRBV6-1; clone size: few; CDR3 DNA: TGTGCCAGCAGTGGTATTAGCGGGAGGGCGGGCACCGGGGAGCTGTTTTTT; CDR3 protein: CASSGISGRAGTGELFF
D gene: -; CDR3 length: 12; J gene: TRBJ2-3; V gene: TRBV11-1; clone size: -; CDR3 DNA: TGTGCCAGCAGCTCCGGCACAGATACGCAGTATTTT; CDR3 protein: CASSSGTDTQYF
D gene: -; CDR3 length: 14; J gene: TRBJ2-2; V gene: TRBV28; clone size: -; CDR3 DNA: TGTGCCAGCGACGGACTTGGGGAGGCCGGGGAGCTGTTTTTT; CDR3 protein: CASDGLGEAGELFF
D gene: TRBD1; CDR3 length: 17; J gene: TRBJ2-3; V gene: TRBV25-1; clone size: -; CDR3 DNA: TGTGCCAGCAGTGAACAGGGGGCCCTAGACCTCACAGATACGCAGTATTTT; CDR3 protein: CASSEQGALDLTDTQYF
D gene: -; CDR3 length: 16; J gene: TRBJ1-2; V gene: TRBV5-1; clone size: -; CDR3 DNA: TGCGCCAGCAGCTTGGCCGAGGGGGGGTTTGACTATGGCTACACCTTC; CDR3 protein: CASSLAEGGFDYGYTF
D gene: TRBD1; CDR3 length: 14; J gene: TRBJ1-1; V gene: TRBV4-3; clone size: once; CDR3 DNA: TGCGCCAGCAGCCTGGGACAGGCGAACACTGAAGCTTTCTTT; CDR3 protein: CASSLGQANTEAFF
D gene: -; CDR3 length: 12; J gene: TRBJ2-7; V gene: TRBV24-1; clone size: -; CDR3 DNA: TGTGCCACCAGTGATTTGGCCGGGGAGCAGTACTTC; CDR3 protein: CATSDLAGEQYF
D gene: -; CDR3 length: 14; J gene: TRBJ2-5; V gene: TRBV6-5; clone size: -; CDR3 DNA: TGTGCCAGCAGTTACTCGATTGCGGGGTCGACCCAGTACTTC; CDR3 protein: CASSYSIAGSTQYF
D gene: TRBD1; CDR3 length: 13; J gene: TRBJ1-2; V gene: TRBV29-1; clone size: few; CDR3 DNA: TGCAGCGTTGACCGACAGGGAACGGGTGGCTACACCTTC; CDR3 protein: CSVDRQGTGGYTF
D gene: -; CDR3 length: 13; J gene: TRBJ1-4; V gene: TRBV19; clone size: -; CDR3 DNA: TGTGCCAGTAGCCCCAGGGGTAATGAAAAACTGTTTTTT; CDR3 protein: CASSPRGNEKLFF
D gene: -; CDR3 length: 14; J gene: TRBJ1-2; V gene: TRBV28; clone size: -; CDR3 DNA: TGTGCCAGCAGTATCCGGACAGCCGGTTATGGCTACACCTTC; CDR3 protein: CASSIRTAGYGYTF
D gene: -; CDR3 length: 12; J gene: TRBJ2-1; V gene: TRBV7-2; clone size: -; CDR3 DNA: TGTGCCAGCACCCCTTCCTACAATGAGCAGTTCTTC; CDR3 protein: CASTPSYNEQFF
D gene: TRBD2; CDR3 length: 16; J gene: TRBJ2-2; V gene: TRBV7-8; clone size: -; CDR3 DNA: TGTGCCAGCAGCCCTGGGACTAGCGCGTACACCGGGGAGCTGTTTTTT; CDR3 protein: CASSPGTSAYTGELFF